A single sample gave rise to the 24 T cell receptor beta chains below, sequenced in a study of T-cell reconstitution after alpha-beta-depleted transplantation in children. The library targeted TCRbeta and was prepared with unique molecular identifiers. TCRdb re-analysed the PCR reads in MiXCR, keeping a single row per CDR3 protein. The sample holds fewer than 750,000 distinct CDR3 sequences, 20% to 25% seen once. This specimen was PBMCs, mostly from graft donor cells, taken 360 days after TCRalphabeta/CD19-depleted stem cell transplant. These receptors came from a boy younger than two who had a stem cell transplant for acute myeloid leukemia, so the T cells may come from the graft donor.

This chain links TRBV20-1 with TRBJ1-2; D might be TRBD1 (5 bases). Germline lookup yields CDR1 DFQATT and CDR2 SNEGSKA (reference sequence). The CDR3 sequence is 14 residues long. V was pared by 1 base and J by 4 bases, with 13 bases between. CDR3 DNA sequence: TGCAGTGCTAGAGTAGGGGAGTATGGCTATGGCTACACCTTC. Amino acids: CSARVGEYGYGYTF.

This clonotype was seen many times. The rearrangement uses TRBV7-2 and TRBJ2-4, with D perhaps assigned TRBD1 or TRBD2 (5 bases each). In germline, CDR1 is SGHTA, CDR2 FQGNSA. The CDR3 runs 14 residues. Deletions cut 5 bases from V and 6 bases from J, with 14 bases between. CDR3 sequence: CASSPGTVGNIQYF. CDR3 sequence (DNA): TGTGCCAGCAGCCCGGGGACGGTGGGAAACATTCAGTACTTC.

This clonotype occurred a few times. This chain uses TRBV27 with TRBJ2-3, with no clear D. Trimming stripped 1 base from V and 5 bases from J, with 13 bases between. This CDR3 has 15 residues. The germline gives CDR1 MNHEY, CDR2 SMNVEV (reference sequence). The CDR3, as DNA: TGTGCCAGCAGTTTATTGGTCTCTTCAGTAGATACGCAGTATTTT. Amino acids: CASSLLVSSVDTQYF.

In this sample, this clonotype turned up many times. V gene TRBV20-1 combines with J gene TRBJ2-1; D is ambiguous. V was shortened by 5 bases and J by 8 bases, with 16 bases between the two germline ends. Per germline, CDR1 DFQATT and CDR2 SNEGSKA (reference sequence). The CDR3 has 13 amino acids. The CDR3 loop reads CSAGFGVGDEQFF. CDR3 coding DNA: TGCAGTGCTGGGTTTGGGGTCGGAGATGAGCAGTTCTTC.

The rearrangement uses TRBV20-1 and TRBJ2-2, with D perhaps being TRBD1 or TRBD2 (5 bases each). The CDR3 contains 16 residues. Germline loops: CDR1 DFQATT, CDR2 SNEGSKA (reference sequence). V lost 1 base to trimming and J lost 2 bases, with 14 bases between them. This chain's CDR3 is CSARAGTTLNTGELFF. The CDR3 DNA reads as TGCAGTGCTAGAGCTGGGACCACTCTAAACACCGGGGAGCTGTTTTTT.

V usage is TRBV7-2 and J usage is TRBJ1-2, with D unclear. The CDR3 contains 14 residues. Trimming cost V 0 bases and J 0 bases, with 5 bases left between them. Germline V gene sequence: CDR1 SGHTA, CDR2 FQGNSA. CDR3 nucleotide sequence: TGTGCCAGCAGCTTAGCGATAGCTAACTATGGCTACACCTTC. Translating it yields CASSLAIANYGYTF.

The chain links TRBV4-3 to TRBJ2-1, with 14 bases aligning to TRBD2. The germline gives CDR1 LGHNA, CDR2 YSLEER. There are 18 residues in the CDR3. With V trimmed by 5 bases and J by 1 base, 7 bases remained unmatched. The CDR3 DNA is TGCGCCAGCAGCTTTGGACTAGCGGGGGGTGGTTCCTACAATGAGCAGTTCTTC. Amino acids: CASSFGLAGGGSYNEQFF.

This clonotype was recorded a few times. The chain recombines TRBV20-1 with TRBJ2-5; 9 nucleotides line up with TRBD2. The germline V gene encodes CDR1 DFQATT and CDR2 SNEGSKA (reference sequence). The J segment lost 5 bases and the V segment lost 1 base, leaving 8 bases of the junction unmatched. The CDR3 runs to 15 residues. This CDR3 is CSARVGAGGGETQYF. For the CDR3, the DNA is TGCAGTGCTAGAGTCGGAGCGGGGGGCGGGGAGACCCAGTACTTC.

This clonotype has a count of ten or more. In DNA form, the CDR3 reads TGCAGCGCTGACAGGATCGGGGGAAACACTGAAGCTTTCTTT. Protein: CSADRIGGNTEAFF. J is TRBJ1-1 and V is TRBV29-1; possibly TRBD1 for D (6 bases). V lost 7 bases and J lost 2, with 17 bases in between. This CDR3 spans 14 amino acids. CDR1 is SQVTM, CDR2 ANQGSEA, per germline.

J is TRBJ2-7 and V is TRBV20-1, with D unresolved. Germline CDR1 DFQATT, CDR2 SNEGSKA (reference sequence). V was shortened by 1 base and J by 0 bases, with 13 bases between the two germline ends. CDR3 length: 15 residues. CDR3: CSARVETLSSYEQYF. DNA of the CDR3: TGCAGTGCTAGAGTGGAGACGCTTAGCTCCTACGAGCAGTACTTC.

This clonotype was found many times. CDR3 DNA: TGTGCCAGCAGCTATCGCAATGAGCAGTTCTTC. This encodes CASSYRNEQFF. This rearrangement joins TRBV5-6 to TRBJ2-1, with D hard to call. CDR1 and CDR2 from the germline V gene are SGHDT and YYEEEE. This CDR3 is 11 amino acids long. The V end was cut by 3 bases, the J end by 6 bases, with 4 bases between.

This clonotype was picked up many times. V and J are TRBV27 and TRBJ2-7; no firm D call. This CDR3 has 14 amino acids. Trimming took off 6 bases at V and 6 bases at J, with 18 bases between the two ends. Germline V gives CDR1 MNHEY, CDR2 SMNVEV (reference sequence). Here the CDR3 reads CASSQLGVPGEQYV. CDR3 nucleotide sequence: TGTGCCAGCAGCCAGCTTGGAGTTCCGGGCGAGCAGTACGTC.

The sample holds many counts of this clonotype. J is TRBJ2-1 and V is TRBV29-1; D is unclear. V was clipped by 1 base and J by 8 bases, with 12 bases between them. The CDR3 length is 13 residues. Germline CDR1 reads SQVTM; CDR2 reads ANQGSEA. CDR3 bases: TGCAGCGTTGAAGGACACCCGGGCGATGAGCAGTTCTTC. This sequence encodes CSVEGHPGDEQFF.

The CDR3 spells CASSRAGLEGDEQFF. CDR3 coding DNA: TGTGCCAGCAGCCGCGCCGGACTAGAAGGAGATGAGCAGTTCTTC. This chain joins TRBV7-9 and TRBJ2-1; 7 positions match TRBD2. The CDR3 sequence is 15 residues long. Germline V lookup: CDR1 SEHNR, CDR2 FQNEAQ (reference sequence). The V segment lost 5 bases and the J segment 8 bases; nucleotides outside the gene matches: 12. The whole variable domain, remainder taken from reference TRBV7-9 and TRBJ2-1, is DTGVSQNPRHKITKRGQNVTFRCDPISEHNRLYWYRQTLGQGPEFLTYFQNEAQLEKSRLLSDRFSAERPKGSFSTLEIQRTEQGDSAMYLCASSRAGLEGDEQFFGPGTRLTVL.

This clonotype appeared many times. The chain uses TRBV25-1 and TRBJ2-7; D may be TRBD1 (5 bases). V lost 2 bases, J lost 3 bases, and 17 bases lay in between. Germline CDR1 reads MGHDK; CDR2 reads SYGVNS. The CDR3 is 16 residues long. Here the CDR3 reads CASSEPLTVGGYEQYV. The CDR3 region has the DNA TGTGCCAGCAGTGAACCCTTGACAGTTGGTGGCTACGAGCAGTACGTC.

The rearrangement uses TRBV29-1 and TRBJ2-3; 10 bases are a match to TRBD1. The CDR3 length is 14 residues. J was trimmed by 3 bases and V by 6 bases; bases with no gene match: 6. Per the germline V gene, CDR1 is SQVTM and CDR2 is ANQGSEA. CDR3 loop: CSVDPGQGTDTQYF. The CDR3 nucleotides are TGCAGCGTAGATCCGGGACAGGGGACAGATACGCAGTATTTT.

This clonotype was counted a few times. The V and J genes are TRBV12-3 or TRBV12-4 and TRBJ2-6; no reliable D call. Between the trimmed V and J ends, which lost 5 bases and 2 bases, there was a span of 13 bases. The CDR3 runs to 16 residues. The DNA for the CDR3 is TGTGCCAGCAGTCCCCCTGGGGTCCCTGGGGCCAACGTCCTGACTTTC. Translated: CASSPPGVPGANVLTF.

The chain combines TRBV15 with TRBJ2-7; D is unclear. The CDR3 sequence is 15 residues long. V was pared by 0 bases and J by 2 bases, with 11 bases between. The germline V gene has CDR1 LNHNV and CDR2 YYDKDF (reference sequence). The CDR3 region has the DNA TGTGCCACCAGCAGAGAGCCCACAGCAGCCTACGAGCAGTACTTC. As protein: CATSREPTAAYEQYF.

This clonotype was observed at least ten times. The CDR3 loop reads CASSMTGVNGELFF. CDR3 nucleotide sequence: TGTGCCAGCAGTATGACAGGGGTGAACGGGGAGCTGTTTTTT. The V gene is TRBV6-1, the J gene TRBJ2-2; 8 positions agree with TRBD1. The germline CDR1 and CDR2 sequences are MNHNS and SASEGT. The CDR3 spans 14 residues. The junction had 6 bases not matched to a gene; V was cut back by 5 bases and J by 7 bases.

V usage is TRBV5-1 and J usage is TRBJ2-3, with D perhaps matching TRBD1 or TRBD2 (5 bases each). Germline lookup yields CDR1 SGHRS and CDR2 YFSETQ. The V and J ends lost 3 bases and 2 bases respectively, with 13 bases between them. CDR3 length: 15 amino acids. This CDR3 reads CASSSRGLNTDTQYF. CDR3 sequence (DNA): TGCGCCAGCAGCTCCCGGGGCTTAAACACAGATACGCAGTATTTT.

The rearrangement uses TRBV11-1 and TRBJ2-7, with D perhaps assigned TRBD1 or TRBD2 (5 bases each). V was cut by 5 bases and J by 4 bases, with 27 bases left in between. The CDR3 covers 18 residues. The germline V gene encodes CDR1 SGHAT and CDR2 FQDESV (reference sequence). CDR3 loop: CASSPNLWYPYGAYEQYF. The CDR3 region has the DNA TGTGCCAGCAGCCCCAACCTTTGGTACCCATACGGGGCGTACGAGCAGTACTTC. Looking up the rest from reference TRBV11-1 and TRBJ2-7 gives the full variable domain: EAEVAQSPRYKITEKSQAVAFWCDPISGHATLYWYRQILGQGPELLVQFQDESVVDDSQLPKDRFSAERLKGVDSTLKIQPAELGDSAMYLCASSPNLWYPYGAYEQYFGPGTRLTVT.

The gene calls are TRBV7-9 and TRBJ2-1, with D perhaps matching TRBD1 (5 bases). The CDR3 spans 16 residues. V was clipped by 5 bases and J by 7 bases, with 21 bases between them. CDR1 is SEHNR, CDR2 FQNEAQ, per germline (reference sequence). In DNA form, the CDR3 reads TGTGCCAGCAGCAACCTACAGGAGACATCTGGGAATGAGCAGTTCTTC. Encoded protein: CASSNLQETSGNEQFF.

The rearrangement joins TRBV3-1 to TRBJ2-2, with a tentative D call TRBD2 (5 bases). Germline assignment: CDR1 LGHDT and CDR2 YNNKEL (reference sequence). With 6 bases removed from V and 5 bases from J, the gap between germline ends came to 13 bases. This CDR3 region has 14 residues. The CDR3 DNA sequence: TGTGCCAGCAGGTATACTAGTAGGACCGGGGAGCTGTTTTTT. Amino acids: CASRYTSRTGELFF.

This clonotype showed up just a few times. J is TRBJ1-1 and V is TRBV6-2 or TRBV6-3; the match to TRBD1 covers 10 bases. Germline V gene lookup returns CDR1 MNHEY and CDR2 SVGEGT. V shed 0 bases and J 4 bases; nucleotides not matched to a gene: 8. The CDR3 sequence is 17 residues long. The CDR3 region has the DNA TGTGCCAGCAGTTACTCCCCCGGGACAGGGGTGAGCACTGAAGCTTTCTTT. Its protein is CASSYSPGTGVSTEAFF.